One and the same sample provided the 13 T cell receptor beta chains below, sequenced in a study of T cell repertoires in cytomegalovirus infection. TCRdb re-called the reads with MiXCR, one entry per CDR3 protein. This sample carries some 270,000 distinct CDR3 sequences, approximately 17% of them seen once, and the ten largest clones take around 47%. The material sequenced was CD8+ T cells from PBMCs. The receptors stem from a human donor in good health (CMV status not recorded). Some clones in this sample may be carry-over from other donors' samples.

This clonotype was observed many times. The chain carries TRBV20-1 and TRBJ2-1; 9 bases map to TRBD2. CDR3 size: 13 residues. Germline-derived CDR1 and CDR2 are DFQATT and SNEGSKA (reference sequence). V was pared by 4 bases and J by 5 bases, with 3 bases of the junction left unmatched. As DNA, the CDR3 is TGCAGTGCTAAGGGACTAGCTGACAATGAGCAGTTCTTC. Protein sequence: CSAKGLADNEQFF.

This clonotype was seen only a few times. This rearrangement joins TRBV20-1 to TRBJ1-2; no reliable D call. This CDR3 has 16 amino acids. Trimming shortened V by 2 bases and J by 6 bases, and 22 bases separated the two germline ends. Germline assignment: CDR1 DFQATT and CDR2 SNEGSKA (reference sequence). CDR3 nucleotides: TGCAGTGCTAGAATGGCGCCGGGAGCGCATACCGATGGCTACACCTTC. It translates to CSARMAPGAHTDGYTF.

This clonotype was counted a few times. The chain employs TRBV5-1 and TRBJ2-7; maybe TRBD2 (5 bases). Germline V gene sequence: CDR1 SGHRS, CDR2 YFSETQ. CDR3 length: 16 amino acids. Between the trimmed V and J ends, which lost 4 bases and 7 bases, there was a span of 24 bases. This CDR3 reads CASSQLSGDYSGEQYF. The CDR3 DNA follows: TGCGCCAGCAGCCAGCTATCCGGGGATTACTCGGGGGAGCAGTACTTC.

This clonotype was counted at least ten times. V gene TRBV7-9 combines with J gene TRBJ1-5; D is undetermined. This CDR3 comprises 14 residues. The V gene lost 1 base and the J gene lost 4 bases, with 8 bases spanning the gap. Germline-derived CDR1 and CDR2 are SEHNR and FQNEAQ (reference sequence). CDR3 sequence reads: CASSLGTANQPQHF. The CDR3 nucleotides are TGTGCCAGCAGCTTAGGGACGGCGAATCAGCCCCAGCATTTT.

There are many counts of this clonotype. This sequence joins TRBV14 and TRBJ1-1; D not resolved. V lost 1 base, J lost 0 bases, and 9 bases lay in between. The CDR3 loop spans 15 amino acids. Germline CDR1 and CDR2: SGHDN and FVKESK. The CDR3 nucleotides are TGTGCCAGCAGCCAAGGGGCCGGGGTGAACACTGAAGCTTTCTTT. This translates into CASSQGAGVNTEAFF.

This clonotype was picked up a small number of times. The chain employs TRBV2 and TRBJ2-2; D not certain. The germline CDR1 and CDR2 sequences are SNHLY and FYNNEI. The germline V and J ends were trimmed by 4 bases and 6 bases, with 6 bases remaining between them. The CDR3 spans 12 residues. CDR3 region: CASSALPGELFF. CDR3 sequence (DNA): TGTGCCAGCAGTGCCCTCCCCGGGGAGCTGTTTTTT.

Notes on this clonotype: At one end the junction does not follow the germline gene, possibly because of a read error. CDR3 sequence: CASSQELPAGGRNEQFF. The DNA for the CDR3 is TGTGCCAGCAGCCAAGAACTCCCTGCGGGGGGGCGGAATGAGCAGTTCTTC. The chain is built from TRBV4-1 and TRBJ2-1, with 9 bases that match TRBD2. The CDR3 extends over 17 amino acids. Germline V gene data show CDR1 as MGHRA and CDR2 as YSYEKL.

This clonotype has a handful of counts. The V and J genes are TRBV6-6 and TRBJ2-7, with D perhaps TRBD1 (5 bases). CDR1 is MNHNY, CDR2 SVGAGI, per germline (reference sequence). The CDR3 runs 16 residues. The germline V and J ends were trimmed by 0 bases and 0 bases, with 12 bases remaining between them. As DNA, the CDR3 is TGTGCCAGCAGTTACTCAAGGGGCTTGAGCTCCTACGAGCAGTACTTC. It translates to CASSYSRGLSSYEQYF.

The V gene is TRBV14, the J gene TRBJ2-3, with D possibly TRBD1 on 5 matching bases. The V gene lost 5 bases and the J gene lost 11 bases, with 11 bases spanning the gap. CDR1 and CDR2 from the germline V gene are SGHDN and FVKESK. This CDR3 region has 11 residues. The CDR3 sequence: CASSEGVMQYF. Here the CDR3 DNA reads TGTGCCAGCAGCGAAGGGGTTATGCAGTATTTT.

This clonotype was recorded a few times. The rearrangement joins TRBV20-1 to TRBJ2-3, with TRBD2 as a possible D gene (6 bases). The CDR3 sequence is 17 residues long. From germline, CDR1 is DFQATT and CDR2 SNEGSKA (reference sequence). Trimming stripped 3 bases from V and 5 bases from J, with 24 bases between. The CDR3 is CSASLATRPGLLDTQYF. For the CDR3, the DNA is TGCAGTGCTAGCCTGGCGACTAGACCGGGACTCCTAGATACGCAGTATTTT.

The sample holds a few counts of this clonotype. The chain combines TRBV5-6 with TRBJ1-2; the D gene is possibly TRBD1 (5 bases). This CDR3 has 14 amino acids. With 4 bases removed from V and 4 bases from J, the gap between germline ends came to 14 bases. Germline-derived CDR1 and CDR2 are SGHDT and YYEEEE. In DNA form, the CDR3 reads TGTGCCAGCAGCCCAGTGGGGGGTACCTATGGCTACACCTTC. It encodes CASSPVGGTYGYTF.

This clonotype counts as medium-sized (0.01 to 0.1%). This sequence joins TRBV7-2 and TRBJ2-6; TRBD2 aligns across 7 bases. The germline V gene has CDR1 SGHTA and CDR2 FQGNSA. V lost 5 bases to trimming and J lost 0 bases; unmatched junction nucleotides: 16. The length of the CDR3 is 20 residues. In nucleotides, the CDR3 is TGTGCCAGCAGCCAATGGGGGGGTTTCTACGAAACCTCTGGGGCCAACGTCCTGACTTTC. This codes for CASSQWGGFYETSGANVLTF.

This clonotype was detected ten times or more. The rearrangement uses TRBV7-6 and TRBJ1-1, with D tentatively TRBD1 (5 bases). This CDR3 is 13 amino acids long. Trimming removed 1 base at V and 8 bases at J, with 11 bases between. Germline V gives CDR1 SGHVS, CDR2 FNYEAQ. CDR3 region: CASSLGGLREAFF. The CDR3, as DNA: TGTGCCAGCAGCTTAGGGGGACTAAGGGAAGCTTTCTTT. The full variable domain, rest sourced from reference TRBV7-6 and TRBJ1-1, is GAGVSQSPRYKVTKRGQDVALRCDPISGHVSLYWYRQALGQGPEFLTYFNYEAQQDKSGLPNDRFSAERPEGSISTLTIQRTEQRDSAMYRCASSLGGLREAFFGQGTRLTVV.